The 23 T cell receptor beta chains listed next were all sequenced from one sample in a study of T cell responses to AZD1222 COVID-19 vaccine. This table comes from immunoSEQ multiplex PCR, and its TCRdb copy is limited to in-frame clones, with some not included. Seen here are approximately 68,000 clones, around nine tenths observed once, and the top ten hold 20% to 30%. The material was peripheral blood, obtained on day 0 of AZD1222 vaccination. The receptors here all came from an adult in good health.

V gene TRBV18 combines with J gene TRBJ1-1, with a possible D match to TRBD1 (5 bases). This CDR3 spans 15 amino acids. Germline V gene sequence: CDR1 KGHSH, CDR2 LQKENI. V lost 4 bases to trimming and J lost 0 bases, with 12 bases between them. CDR3 nucleotides: TGTGCCAGCTCACTAGAGGGACGTATGAACACTGAAGCTTTCTTT. Protein product: CASSLEGRMNTEAFF.

The chain is built from TRBV30 and TRBJ1-4; D unclear. CDR1 GTSNPN and CDR2 SVGIG come from the germline V gene (reference sequence). The CDR3 runs 17 residues. V lost 3 bases and J 4 bases, leaving 21 bases between the germline ends. The CDR3 reads CAWRGLRPPLFNEKLFF. CDR3 DNA sequence: TGTGCCTGGAGGGGCTTGCGGCCCCCGTTATTTAATGAAAAACTGTTTTTT.

The chain has TRBV4-1 and TRBJ2-7; perhaps TRBD2 as D (6 bases). The germline V gene encodes CDR1 MGHRA and CDR2 YSYEKL. This CDR3 spans 15 amino acids. The V end was cut by 4 bases, the J end by 0 bases, with 13 bases between. CDR3 sequence: CASSPGRDFSYEQYF. The CDR3 DNA is TGCGCCAGCAGCCCCGGTCGGGACTTCTCCTACGAGCAGTACTTC.

Here the CDR3 reads CASSLGQGDTQYF. The CDR3 nucleotides read TGCGCCAGCAGCTTGGGACAGGGGGATACGCAGTATTTT. The V and J genes are TRBV5-1 and TRBJ2-3, with TRBD1 matching 8 bases. This CDR3 comprises 13 residues. Germline CDR1 SGHRS, CDR2 YFSETQ. Trimming took 0 bases from V and 6 from J; bases not matched to a gene: 0.

V gene TRBV14 combines with J gene TRBJ2-6; TRBD1 matches at 8 bases. The trim removed 1 base at V and 3 bases at J, leaving 8 bases unmatched. The germline V gene encodes CDR1 SGHDN and CDR2 FVKESK. The CDR3 loop spans 18 amino acids. The CDR3 protein is CASSQVRGQVFGANVLTF. CDR3 in DNA: TGTGCCAGCAGCCAAGTGAGGGGACAGGTATTTGGGGCCAACGTCCTGACTTTC. Looking up the rest from reference TRBV14 and TRBJ2-6 gives the full variable domain: EAGVTQFPSHSVIEKGQTVTLRCDPISGHDNLYWYRRVMGKEIKFLLHFVKESKQDESGMPNNRFLAERTGGTYSTLKVQPAELEDSGVYFCASSQVRGQVFGANVLTFGAGSRLTVL.

The genes are TRBV11-2 and TRBJ1-1, with D maybe TRBD1 (5 bases). The CDR3 has 13 amino acids. Germline assignment: CDR1 SGHAT and CDR2 FQNNGV. The germline V and J ends were trimmed by 1 base and 3 bases, with 6 bases remaining between them. The CDR3 loop reads CASSLGGDTEAFF. The CDR3 DNA is TGTGCCAGCAGCTTAGGGGGGGACACTGAAGCTTTCTTT.

This chain links TRBV7-2 with TRBJ1-4, with unresolved D. Deletions cut 1 base from V and 7 bases from J, with 13 bases between. Germline V CDR1 and CDR2: SGHTA, FQGNSA. This CDR3 has 15 residues. The CDR3 loop is CASSLDGRAGEKLFF. CDR3 nucleotides: TGTGCCAGCAGCTTAGATGGAAGGGCGGGTGAAAAACTGTTTTTT. Based on the CDR3 plus reference TRBV7-2 and TRBJ1-4, the full variable domain is GAGVSQSPSNKVTEKGKDVELRCDPISGHTALYWYRQSLGQGLEFLIYFQGNSAPDKSGLPSDRFSAERTGGSVSTLTIQRTQQEDSAVYLCASSLDGRAGEKLFFGSGTQLSVL.

The chain's CDR3 is CASSSGGLGANVLTF. Here the CDR3 DNA reads TGTGCCAGCAGCTCCGGCGGCCTTGGGGCCAACGTCCTGACTTTC. The chain carries TRBV3-1 (or the pseudogene TRBV3-2) and TRBJ2-6; no clear D. This CDR3 region has 15 residues. Germline V lookup: CDR1 LGHDT, CDR2 YNNKEL (reference sequence). V was cut by 5 bases and J by 3 bases, with 11 bases left in between.

With respect to this clone: Germline is not matched at one junction end, which may reflect a read error. The chain employs TRBV12-3 or TRBV12-4 and TRBJ1-6; D perhaps matches TRBD1 (6 bases). This CDR3 is built from 12 residues. CDR3 in DNA: TGTGCCAGCAGCCATATCCCGGGACACCTCTACTTT. Translating it yields CASSHIPGHLYF.

The CDR3 is CASSSGSLAGTQYF. The DNA of the CDR3 is TGTGCCAGCAGCTCGGGATCACTAGCAGGGACCCAGTACTTC. The V gene is TRBV7-9, the J gene TRBJ2-5; weak D call: TRBD2 (6 bases). V was cut by 4 bases and J by 7 bases, with 16 bases left in between. CDR3 length: 14 residues. CDR1 is SEHNR, CDR2 FQNEAQ, per germline (reference sequence). The full variable domain, in which reference TRBV7-9 and TRBJ2-5 provide the parts outside the CDR3, is DTGVSQNPRHKITKRGQNVTFRCDPISEHNRLYWYRQTLGQGPEFLTYFQNEAQLEKSRLLSDRFSAERPKGSFSTLEIQRTEQGDSAMYLCASSSGSLAGTQYFGPGTRLLVL.

The V call is TRBV9, the J call TRBJ1-2; no firm D call. The CDR3 has 15 residues. V gave up 0 bases and J gave up 5 bases, with 14 bases separating them. Per the germline V gene, CDR1 is SGDLS and CDR2 is YYNGEE. CDR3 residues: CASSVERRGVYGYTF. The CDR3 bases are TGTGCCAGCAGCGTAGAAAGGAGAGGAGTATATGGCTACACCTTC.

The J gene is TRBJ2-1, the V gene TRBV4-2; 13 bases line up with TRBD2. The CDR3 has 18 residues. The trim removed 2 bases at V and 9 bases at J, leaving 13 bases unmatched. The germline V gene encodes CDR1 LGHNA and CDR2 YNFKEQ. The CDR3 coding sequence is TGTGCCAGCAGCCAACGACTAGCGGGGGGTGGGATGGATGGTGAGCAGTTCTTC. This translates into CASSQRLAGGGMDGEQFF.

The chain combines TRBV19 with TRBJ2-2; D perhaps matches TRBD1 (6 bases). V lost 8 bases and J lost 4, with 14 bases in between. This CDR3 comprises 14 residues. Germline assignment: CDR1 LNHDA and CDR2 SQIVND (reference sequence). CDR3 nucleotides: TGTGCCAGTGGGATCGACAGGACCACCGGGGAGCTGTTTTTT. The encoded protein is CASGIDRTTGELFF.

The J gene is TRBJ1-1, the V gene TRBV5-1, with a weak D call TRBD1 (6 bases). Trimming took off 0 bases at V and 2 bases at J, with 17 bases between the two ends. The CDR3 is 17 residues long. CDR1 and CDR2 (germline): SGHRS, YFSETQ. CDR3 protein: CASSLGTVNRYNTEAFF. The CDR3 nucleotides are TGCGCCAGCAGCTTGGGGACAGTTAACAGGTACAACACTGAAGCTTTCTTT.

CDR3 sequence reads: CASSLFRTRTQYF. DNA of the CDR3: TGTGCCAGCAGCTTGTTTCGTACTCGGACCCAGTACTTC. The chain is built from TRBV5-4 and TRBJ2-5; D gene ambiguous. CDR3 size: 13 residues. Germline V gene sequence: CDR1 SGHNT, CDR2 YYREEE (reference sequence). Trimming shortened V by 1 base and J by 7 bases, and 11 bases separated the two germline ends.

This clone was seen a few times. J is TRBJ2-7 and V is TRBV3-1 (or the pseudogene TRBV3-2); TRBD2 matches 7 bases. The CDR3 is 15 amino acids. The V gene end was trimmed by 4 bases and the J gene end by 0 bases; junction bases not matched to a gene: 6. CDR1 is LGHDT and CDR2 is YNNKEL in the germline V gene (reference sequence). The CDR3 nucleotides read TGTGCCAGCAGCCGGGCGGGGGACGGCTCCTACGAGCAGTACTTC. Encoded protein: CASSRAGDGSYEQYF.

The V and J genes are TRBV28 and TRBJ2-5, with 8 bases matching TRBD2. The germline CDR1 and CDR2 sequences are MDHEN and SYDVKM. Trimming at V came to 1 base and at J to 4 bases, leaving 8 bases not matched to a gene. The CDR3 runs to 16 residues. The CDR3 is CASSLFGGALVETQYF. Here the CDR3 DNA reads TGTGCCAGCAGTTTATTCGGGGGGGCGTTAGTAGAGACCCAGTACTTC.

The genes are TRBV28 and TRBJ1-5; no definite D call. The CDR3 has 13 amino acids. The germline V gene has CDR1 MDHEN and CDR2 SYDVKM. Between the trimmed V and J ends, which lost 2 bases and 7 bases, there was a span of 9 bases. The CDR3 region has the DNA TGTGCCAGCAGTTTAACTTTCAACCAGCCCCAGCATTTT. Encoded protein: CASSLTFNQPQHF.

The chain combines TRBV2 with TRBJ2-7, with D hard to call. The V end was cut by 4 bases, the J end by 5 bases, with 15 bases between. Germline CDR1 SNHLY, CDR2 FYNNEI. CDR3 size: 14 residues. In DNA, the CDR3 is TGTGCCAGCAGTGCACTAATTGCTCCTGACGAGCAGTACTTC. Amino acids: CASSALIAPDEQYF.

The gene calls are TRBV6-2 or TRBV6-3 and TRBJ2-7; unclear D gene. Germline V gene data show CDR1 as MNHEY and CDR2 as SVGEGT. V gave up 5 bases and J gave up 3 bases, with 5 bases separating them. The length of the CDR3 is 11 residues. The CDR3 DNA is TGTGCCAGCAGTCCGAACTACGAGCAGTACTTC. Translated, it gives CASSPNYEQYF.

V is TRBV6-2 or TRBV6-3 and J is TRBJ2-3; the match to TRBD2 covers 9 bases. The V and J ends lost 6 bases and 0 bases, in that order; junction bases with no gene match: 13. The germline V gene encodes CDR1 MNHEY and CDR2 SVGEGT. The CDR3 is 18 residues long. This CDR3 reads CASSKLAGFGTSTDTQYF. The CDR3 bases are TGTGCCAGCAGCAAGCTAGCGGGGTTCGGGACTAGCACAGATACGCAGTATTTT.

J is TRBJ1-1 and V is TRBV5-8; D may be TRBD1 (6 bases). V dropped 0 bases and J dropped 9 bases, with 18 bases sitting between them. This CDR3 has 15 residues. CDR1 and CDR2 (germline): SGHTS, YDEGEE. CDR3 DNA: TGTGCCAGCAGCTTGGCCTGGGGGGCAGCGAACAAAGCTTTCTTT. This sequence encodes CASSLAWGAANKAFF.

V is TRBV18 and J is TRBJ2-2; 7 bases are shared with TRBD1. J was trimmed by 3 bases and V by 6 bases; bases with no gene match: 7. This CDR3 comprises 15 residues. CDR1 is KGHSH and CDR2 is LQKENI in the germline V gene. CDR3 in DNA: TGTGCCAGCTCGTATTACAGGGGCGACACCGGGGAGCTGTTTTTT. Amino acid sequence: CASSYYRGDTGELFF.